The rows below give T cell receptor beta chains drawn from one sample of a study of PD-1 and CTLA-4 blockade in melanoma. This table comes from immunoSEQ multiplex PCR, and its TCRdb copy is limited to in-frame clones, with some not included. The sample shows about 15,000 clones, around three quarters of them seen only once. Material: CD8+ T cells from peripheral blood, obtained from a patient given anti-PD-1 treatment. These receptors were obtained from a human donor with melanoma. The CDR3 runs from the conserved cysteine through the conserved F or W. The D gene is left open where the match is weak. The size of a clone is reported for some rows only, either as once, few or many, or as a class for expanded clones.

DNA: TGCGCCAGCAGCTTGGAAGGATACACAGATACGCAGTATTTT
CDR3: CASSLEGYTDTQYF
J: TRBJ2-3
size: once
V: TRBV5-1
D: .

DNA: TGTGCCAGCAGCGTAGAGCGGACACCTTTCTCTGGGGCCAACGTCCTGACTTTC
CDR3: CASSVERTPFSGANVLTF
J: TRBJ2-6
size: .
V: TRBV9
D: .

DNA: TGTGCCAGCAGCTTATATGGACAGGGGCCAGAGACCCAGTACTTC
CDR3: CASSLYGQGPETQYF
J: TRBJ2-5
size: few
V: TRBV5-4
D: TRBD1

DNA: TGTGCCAGCAGCTTAGAGGGCGGGGGGGCATACGAGCAGTACTTC
CDR3: CASSLEGGGAYEQYF
J: TRBJ2-7
size: .
V: TRBV11-2
D: TRBD2

DNA: TGTGCCAGCAGTTACGGCGCTTTCCGAAGGGGCGAGCAGTACTTC
CDR3: CASSYGAFRRGEQYF
J: TRBJ2-7
size: .
V: TRBV6-5
D: .

DNA: TGTGCCAGCAGCTTGCTAGCGGGAATGCTTGGCACAGATACGCAGTATTTT
CDR3: CASSLLAGMLGTDTQYF
J: TRBJ2-3
size: .
V: TRBV11-2
D: TRBD2

DNA: TGTGCCAGCAGCTTGGAAGGGACCTCAGATACGCAGTATTTT
CDR3: CASSLEGTSDTQYF
J: TRBJ2-3
size: .
V: TRBV5-6
D: .

DNA: TGTGCCAGCAGTGAAGGCAGGGGCAGGTCGGGGGACTATGGCTACACCTTC
CDR3: CASSEGRGRSGDYGYTF
J: TRBJ1-2
size: .
V: TRBV2
D: .

DNA: TGTGCCAGCAGTCAAACCCGGGACAGGATTAATGAAAAACTGTTTTTT
CDR3: CASSQTRDRINEKLFF
J: TRBJ1-4
size: .
V: TRBV3-1/TRBV3-2
D: TRBD1

DNA: TGTGCCAGCAGCCAACAAGGGGAAGACTATGGCTACACCTTC
CDR3: CASSQQGEDYGYTF
J: TRBJ1-2
size: .
V: TRBV14
D: .

DNA: TGCAGCGTCGTAACTAGCGGGAGGCCCTCCTACGAGCAGTACTTC
CDR3: CSVVTSGRPSYEQYF
J: TRBJ2-7
size: once
V: TRBV29-1
D: TRBD2

DNA: TGTGCCACCAGCAGGGACCGCGGTGGCTACACCTTC
CDR3: CATSRDRGGYTF
J: TRBJ1-2
size: medium-sized
V: TRBV15
D: .

DNA: TGTGCCAGCAGTTTGGGGACAGGGTATCACAATGAGCAGTTCTTC
CDR3: CASSLGTGYHNEQFF
J: TRBJ2-1
size: .
V: TRBV28
D: TRBD1

DNA: TGTGCCAGCAGCGTCGACAGGGACGAGAGAGAGACCCAGTACTTC
CDR3: CASSVDRDERETQYF
J: TRBJ2-5
size: .
V: TRBV3-1/TRBV3-2
D: TRBD1

DNA: TGTGCCAGCAGCTTAGAGGGGGGCACTGAAGCTTTCTTT
CDR3: CASSLEGGTEAFF
J: TRBJ1-1
size: .
V: TRBV13
D: .

DNA: TGTGCCAGCAGTCCTGGTGGTTCTCCTGGAAACACCATATATTTT
CDR3: CASSPGGSPGNTIYF
J: TRBJ1-3
size: few
V: TRBV7-9
D: .

DNA: TGTGCCAGCTCTCATACCGGGACTACTAACACCGGGGAGCTGTTTTTT
CDR3: CASSHTGTTNTGELFF
J: TRBJ2-2
size: .
V: TRBV18
D: TRBD2

DNA: TGTGCCTGGAGTGTAGGGCAAGGCCGTTATAGCAATCAGCCCCAGCATTTT
CDR3: CAWSVGQGRYSNQPQHF
J: TRBJ1-5
size: .
V: TRBV30
D: .

DNA: TGTGCCAGCAGTGACAGGGGGCCCTATGGCTACACCTTC
CDR3: CASSDRGPYGYTF
J: TRBJ1-2
size: .
V: TRBV11-3
D: TRBD1

DNA: TGTGCCACCAGCAGGAGGGGGACTTACAATGAGCAGTTCTTC
CDR3: CATSRRGTYNEQFF
J: TRBJ2-1
size: .
V: TRBV15
D: .

DNA: TGTGCCAGCAGCCCACCTAACACCGGGGAGCTGTTTTTT
CDR3: CASSPPNTGELFF
J: TRBJ2-2
size: .
V: TRBV9
D: .

DNA: TGTGCCATCAGTATAGACAGCGTGAACACTGAAGCTTTCTTT
CDR3: CAISIDSVNTEAFF
J: TRBJ1-1
size: .
V: TRBV10-3
D: .

DNA: TGTGCCAGCAGCCAAGACCCCGGGGCCGGCTACGAGCAGTACTTC
CDR3: CASSQDPGAGYEQYF
J: TRBJ2-7
size: .
V: TRBV4-2
D: .

DNA: TGTGCCAGCAGCCTTATGCGTGAGGGATGGGATGGCTACACCTTC
CDR3: CASSLMREGWDGYTF
J: TRBJ1-2
size: .
V: TRBV9
D: .

DNA: TGTGCCAGCAGCCCAATTCGCGGACGCGGCTACACCTTC
CDR3: CASSPIRGRGYTF
J: TRBJ1-2
size: .
V: TRBV7-9
D: .

DNA: TGTGCCACCAGCGTGGGGACAGGTCTCACAGATACGCAGTATTTT
CDR3: CATSVGTGLTDTQYF
J: TRBJ2-3
size: .
V: TRBV15
D: TRBD1

DNA: TGTGCCACCGGGACCTTGAACAGGGATGGCTACACCTTC
CDR3: CATGTLNRDGYTF
J: TRBJ1-2
size: .
V: TRBV10-3
D: .

DNA: TGTGCCAGCAGCGCGACAGGGGACGGGGAGCTGTTTTTT
CDR3: CASSATGDGELFF
J: TRBJ2-2
size: .
V: TRBV7-9
D: TRBD1

DNA: TGTGCCAGTAGTACTTTACTCCGGGACCAGAACACTGAAGCTTTCTTT
CDR3: CASSTLLRDQNTEAFF
J: TRBJ1-1
size: .
V: TRBV19
D: .

DNA: TGCGCCAGCAGCCGTTATAGCGGGAGGGCCGACGAGCAGTACTTC
CDR3: CASSRYSGRADEQYF
J: TRBJ2-7
size: medium-sized
V: TRBV4-1
D: TRBD2

DNA: TGTGCCAGCAGCCCCGCCCCGAAGTTCTACGAGCAGTACTTC
CDR3: CASSPAPKFYEQYF
J: TRBJ2-7
size: .
V: TRBV11-3
D: .

DNA: TGCGCCAGCAGCCAAGATACTAGCGGTATAGGCACAGATACGCAGTATTTT
CDR3: CASSQDTSGIGTDTQYF
J: TRBJ2-3
size: .
V: TRBV4-1
D: TRBD2

DNA: TGTGCCAGCAGCACAGTAAAGGACAGGAGCTCCTACGAGCAGTACTTC
CDR3: CASSTVKDRSSYEQYF
J: TRBJ2-7
size: few
V: TRBV7-9
D: TRBD1

DNA: TGTGCCAGCAGCTTACAGCGGACTAGCGAAAACACAGATACGCAGTATTTT
CDR3: CASSLQRTSENTDTQYF
J: TRBJ2-3
size: once
V: TRBV7-9
D: TRBD2

DNA: TGTGCCAGTAGTATGGCTAGCGGGGGCTACAATGAGCAGTTCTTC
CDR3: CASSMASGGYNEQFF
J: TRBJ2-1
size: .
V: TRBV19
D: TRBD2

DNA: TGTGCCAGCAGCTTAGCGCTGACAGGGACTGAAGCTTTCTTT
CDR3: CASSLALTGTEAFF
J: TRBJ1-1
size: .
V: TRBV7-8
D: TRBD1

DNA: TGTGCCACCAGCAGGGCCTCCTACAATGAGCAGTTCTTC
CDR3: CATSRASYNEQFF
J: TRBJ2-1
size: .
V: TRBV15
D: .

DNA: TGTGCCAGCAGCTTAGAAGTCAGGGGGCCCCTCTACGAGCAGTACTTC
CDR3: CASSLEVRGPLYEQYF
J: TRBJ2-7
size: .
V: TRBV7-8
D: TRBD1

DNA: TGTGCCACCAGCAGAGGGCTTGGGTACAATGAGCAGTTCTTC
CDR3: CATSRGLGYNEQFF
J: TRBJ2-1
size: .
V: TRBV15
D: .

DNA: TGTGCCAGCAGCGAGGAGGGGGGCACAGATACGCAGTATTTT
CDR3: CASSEEGGTDTQYF
J: TRBJ2-3
size: few
V: TRBV9
D: .

DNA: TGTGCCAGCAGTCTCAAGGGGACAGACTATGGCTACACCTTC
CDR3: CASSLKGTDYGYTF
J: TRBJ1-2
size: .
V: TRBV27
D: TRBD1

DNA: TGTGCCAGCAGCGCCGCGGACACAGGGGTCAGAAACACCATATATTTT
CDR3: CASSAADTGVRNTIYF
J: TRBJ1-3
size: few
V: TRBV7-9
D: TRBD1

DNA: TGTGCCAGCAGGAACGGGACTAGCGTCTACAATGAGCAGTTCTTC
CDR3: CASRNGTSVYNEQFF
J: TRBJ2-1
size: .
V: TRBV2
D: TRBD2

DNA: TGTGCCAGCAGCCAAGATCCCGGCTACGAGCAGTACTTC
CDR3: CASSQDPGYEQYF
J: TRBJ2-7
size: .
V: TRBV3-1/TRBV3-2
D: .

DNA: TGTGCCAGCAGCGTGCGACATACGTACACTGAAGCTTTCTTT
CDR3: CASSVRHTYTEAFF
J: TRBJ1-1
size: .
V: TRBV7-8
D: .

DNA: TGTGCCAGCAGTTTATCCCAAGGGGCAGAAGCTTTCTTT
CDR3: CASSLSQGAEAFF
J: TRBJ1-1
size: .
V: TRBV27
D: .

DNA: TGTGCCAGCACCGTGACCGGGGGGTTTGGGGCCAACGTCCTGACTTTC
CDR3: CASTVTGGFGANVLTF
J: TRBJ2-6
size: .
V: TRBV28
D: TRBD2

DNA: TGTGCCAGTAGTATATCTGGGAAAAACACTGAAGCTTTCTTT
CDR3: CASSISGKNTEAFF
J: TRBJ1-1
size: .
V: TRBV19
D: .

DNA: TGTGCCAGCAGCTTAGCGGGCGCAGGGGGTGGCAATCAGCCCCAGCATTTT
CDR3: CASSLAGAGGGNQPQHF
J: TRBJ1-5
size: .
V: TRBV7-6
D: TRBD1

DNA: TGCGCCAGCAGCTTGACTAGCGGGCCTTACAATGAGCAGTTCTTC
CDR3: CASSLTSGPYNEQFF
J: TRBJ2-1
size: .
V: TRBV10-2
D: TRBD2

DNA: TGTGCCAGCAGTCAATACCTCCAAGGGACCGGGGAGCTGTTTTTT
CDR3: CASSQYLQGTGELFF
J: TRBJ2-2
size: .
V: TRBV6-5
D: .

DNA: TGTGCCACCAGTGAAACGGGCGGGGGAACCGGGGAGCTGTTTTTT
CDR3: CATSETGGGTGELFF
J: TRBJ2-2
size: few
V: TRBV24-1
D: TRBD2

DNA: TGTGCCAGCAGCTTGGAGGGCGGCAACTATGGCTACACCTTC
CDR3: CASSLEGGNYGYTF
J: TRBJ1-2
size: .
V: TRBV5-6
D: .